This T cell receptor (beta chain) originates from a study of T cell repertoires in cytomegalovirus infection. The CDR3 is made up of 14 amino acids. V lost 1 base to trimming and J lost 7 bases, with 10 bases between them. This clonotype appeared many times. TCRdb itself ran the reads through MiXCR, one entry per CDR3 protein. Among 310,000 or so distinct CDR3 sequences listed, approximately 8.9% were seen once. This TCR was sampled from a human donor in good health (CMV status not recorded). Some clones in this sample may be carry-over from other donors' samples. The material sequenced was PBMCs. The rearrangement links TRBV12-3 or TRBV12-4 to TRBJ2-2, with D unclear. For the CDR3, the DNA is TGTGCCAGCAGTTTAGTAGCTTGGGGCGGGGAGCTGTTTTTT. The encoded protein is CASSLVAWGGELFF.